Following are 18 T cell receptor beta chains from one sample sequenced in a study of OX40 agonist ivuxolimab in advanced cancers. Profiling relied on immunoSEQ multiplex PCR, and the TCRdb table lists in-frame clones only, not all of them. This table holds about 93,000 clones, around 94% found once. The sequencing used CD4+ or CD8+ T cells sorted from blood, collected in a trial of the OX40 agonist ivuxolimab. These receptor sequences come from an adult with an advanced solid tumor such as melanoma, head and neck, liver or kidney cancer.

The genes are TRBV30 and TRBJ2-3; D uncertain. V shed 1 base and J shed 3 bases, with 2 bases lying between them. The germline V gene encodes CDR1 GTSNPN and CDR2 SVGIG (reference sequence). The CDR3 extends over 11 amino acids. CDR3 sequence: CAWSGTDTQYF. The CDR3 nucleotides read TGTGCCTGGAGTGGTACAGATACGCAGTATTTT.

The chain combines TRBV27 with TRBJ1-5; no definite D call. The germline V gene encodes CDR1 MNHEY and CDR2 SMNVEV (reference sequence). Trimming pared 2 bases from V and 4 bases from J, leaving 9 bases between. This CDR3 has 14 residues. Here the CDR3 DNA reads TGTGCCAGCAGTTTAGGAGGAGGAAATCAGCCCCAGCATTTT. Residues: CASSLGGGNQPQHF.

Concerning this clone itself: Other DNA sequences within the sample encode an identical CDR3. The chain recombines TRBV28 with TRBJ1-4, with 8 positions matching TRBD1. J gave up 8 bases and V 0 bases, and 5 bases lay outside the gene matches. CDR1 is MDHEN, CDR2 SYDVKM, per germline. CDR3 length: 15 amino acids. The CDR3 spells CASSLWDRVGEKLFF. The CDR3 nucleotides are TGTGCCAGCAGTTTATGGGACAGGGTAGGGGAAAAACTGTTTTTT.

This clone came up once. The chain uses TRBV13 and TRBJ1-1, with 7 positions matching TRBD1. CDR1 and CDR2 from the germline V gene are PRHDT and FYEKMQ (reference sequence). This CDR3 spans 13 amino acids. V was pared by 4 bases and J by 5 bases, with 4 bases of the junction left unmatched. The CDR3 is CASSSTGVTEAFF. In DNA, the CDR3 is TGTGCCAGCAGCTCCACAGGGGTTACTGAAGCTTTCTTT.

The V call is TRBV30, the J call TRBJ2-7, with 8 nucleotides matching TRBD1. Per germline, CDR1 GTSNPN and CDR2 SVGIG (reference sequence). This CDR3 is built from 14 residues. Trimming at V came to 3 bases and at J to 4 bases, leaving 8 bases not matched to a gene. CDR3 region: CAWSLPGQVYEQYF. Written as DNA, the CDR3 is TGTGCCTGGAGCCTACCGGGACAGGTGTACGAGCAGTACTTC.

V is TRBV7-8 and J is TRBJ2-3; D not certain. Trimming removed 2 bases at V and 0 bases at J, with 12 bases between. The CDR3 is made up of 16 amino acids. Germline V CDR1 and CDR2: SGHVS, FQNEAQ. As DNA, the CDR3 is TGTGCCAGCAGCTTATTTAGGCAGGAGAGCACAGATACGCAGTATTTT. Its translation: CASSLFRQESTDTQYF.

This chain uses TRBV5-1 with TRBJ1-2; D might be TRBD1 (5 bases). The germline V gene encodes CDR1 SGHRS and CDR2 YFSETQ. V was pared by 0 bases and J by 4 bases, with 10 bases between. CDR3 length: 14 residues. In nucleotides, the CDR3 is TGCGCCAGCAGCTTGGGGGGGAGAGGCTATGGCTACACCTTC. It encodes CASSLGGRGYGYTF.

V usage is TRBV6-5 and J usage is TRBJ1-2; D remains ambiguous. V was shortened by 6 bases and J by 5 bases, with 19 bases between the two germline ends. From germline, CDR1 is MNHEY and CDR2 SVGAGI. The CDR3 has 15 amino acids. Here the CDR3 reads CASSSPATKNYGYTF. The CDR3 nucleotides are TGTGCCAGCAGCTCCCCCGCGACAAAAAATTATGGCTACACCTTC.

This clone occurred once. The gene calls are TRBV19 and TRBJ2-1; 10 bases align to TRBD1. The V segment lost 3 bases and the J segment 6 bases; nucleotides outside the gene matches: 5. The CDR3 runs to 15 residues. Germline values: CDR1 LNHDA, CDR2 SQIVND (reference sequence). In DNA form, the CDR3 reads TGTGCCAGTAGTATGTTTGGGACAGGGGTCAATGAGCAGTTCTTC. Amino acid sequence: CASSMFGTGVNEQFF.

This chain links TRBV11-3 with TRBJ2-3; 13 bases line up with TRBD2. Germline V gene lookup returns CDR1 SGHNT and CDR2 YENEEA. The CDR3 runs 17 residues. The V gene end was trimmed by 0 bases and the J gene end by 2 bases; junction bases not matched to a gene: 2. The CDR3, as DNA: TGTGCCAGCAGCTTAGACGGGACTAGCGGGATCACAGATACGCAGTATTTT. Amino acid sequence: CASSLDGTSGITDTQYF.

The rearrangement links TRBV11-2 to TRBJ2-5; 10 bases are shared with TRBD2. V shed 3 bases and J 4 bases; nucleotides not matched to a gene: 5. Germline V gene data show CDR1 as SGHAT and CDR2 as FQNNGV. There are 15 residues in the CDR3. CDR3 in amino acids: CASSFGLAEGETQYF. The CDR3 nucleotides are TGTGCCAGCAGCTTCGGACTAGCGGAAGGAGAGACCCAGTACTTC.

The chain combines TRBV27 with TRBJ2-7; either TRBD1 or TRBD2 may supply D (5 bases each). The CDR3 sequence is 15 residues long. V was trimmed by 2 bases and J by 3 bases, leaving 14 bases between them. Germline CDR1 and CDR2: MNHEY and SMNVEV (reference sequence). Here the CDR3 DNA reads TGTGCCAGCAGTTTAGGGGACGGGGTTTTCTACGAGCAGTACTTC. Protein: CASSLGDGVFYEQYF.

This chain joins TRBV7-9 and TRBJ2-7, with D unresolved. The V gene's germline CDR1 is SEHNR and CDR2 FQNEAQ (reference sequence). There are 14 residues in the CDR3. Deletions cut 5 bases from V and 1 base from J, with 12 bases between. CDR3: CASSPSEFSYEQYF. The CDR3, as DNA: TGTGCCAGCAGCCCTTCAGAGTTTTCCTACGAGCAGTACTTC.

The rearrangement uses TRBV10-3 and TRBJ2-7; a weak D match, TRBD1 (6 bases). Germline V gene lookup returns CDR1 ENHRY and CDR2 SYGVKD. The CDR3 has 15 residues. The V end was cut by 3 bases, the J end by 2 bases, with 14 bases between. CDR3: CAISDPRQGTYEQYF. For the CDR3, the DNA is TGTGCCATCAGTGACCCTAGGCAGGGGACCTACGAGCAGTACTTC.

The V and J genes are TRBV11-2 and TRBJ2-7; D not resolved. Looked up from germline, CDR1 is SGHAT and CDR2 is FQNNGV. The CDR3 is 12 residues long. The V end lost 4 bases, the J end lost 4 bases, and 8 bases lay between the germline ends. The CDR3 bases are TGTGCCAGCAGCTCCGATGGGTACGAGCAGTACTTC. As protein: CASSSDGYEQYF. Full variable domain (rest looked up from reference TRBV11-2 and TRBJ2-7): EAGVAQSPRYKIIEKRQSVAFWCNPISGHATLYWYQQILGQGPKLLIQFQNNGVVDDSQLPKDRFSAERLKGVDSTLKIQPAKLEDSAVYLCASSSDGYEQYFGPGTRLTVT.

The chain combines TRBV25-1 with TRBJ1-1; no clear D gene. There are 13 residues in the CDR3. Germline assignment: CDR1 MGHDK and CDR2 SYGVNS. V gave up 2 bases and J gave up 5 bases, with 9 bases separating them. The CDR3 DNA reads TGTGCCAGCAGTGAAGAATGGGGAACTGAAGCTTTCTTT. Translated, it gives CASSEEWGTEAFF.

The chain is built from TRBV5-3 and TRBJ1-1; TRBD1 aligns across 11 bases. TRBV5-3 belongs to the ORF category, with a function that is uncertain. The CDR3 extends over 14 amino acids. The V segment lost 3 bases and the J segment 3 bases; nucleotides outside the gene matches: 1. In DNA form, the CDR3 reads TGTGCCAGAAGCTGGACAGGGGGCTACACTGAAGCTTTCTTT. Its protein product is CARSWTGGYTEAFF.

CDR3 loop: CASSLGGGNHEQYF. CDR3 bases: TGTGCCAGCAGCTTGGGGGGAGGAAATCACGAGCAGTACTTC. This chain uses TRBV7-3 with TRBJ2-7; tentatively, D is TRBD2 (6 bases). The CDR3 is 14 amino acids. Germline loops: CDR1 SGHTA, CDR2 FQGTGA. Trimming removed 3 bases at V and 5 bases at J, with 14 bases between.